One sample yielded the 25 T cell receptor beta chains listed below, sequenced in a study of shared clonotypes between healthy human individuals. It was CD45RO-negative cells, positively selected for CCR7, that made up naive CD8 cells, with terminally differentiated effector memory CD45RA+ cells excluded. Sequenced by immunoSEQ multiplex PCR; TCRdb stores in-frame clones only, minus some. Of about 2,200,000 clones listed, approximately 94% are singletons. The sample taken for sequencing was naive CD8+ T cells from PBMCs. The origin of the receptors is a man younger than 35 in good health. Some clones in this sample may be carry-over from other donors' samples.

V gene TRBV25-1 combines with J gene TRBJ1-1; D is ambiguous. V was clipped by 5 bases and J by 1 base, with 17 bases between them. Germline V gives CDR1 MGHDK, CDR2 SYGVNS. The CDR3 spans 16 residues. This CDR3 is CASSQRGNGPNTEAFF. The CDR3 DNA is TGTGCCAGCAGTCAACGTGGAAATGGCCCGAACACTGAAGCTTTCTTT.

The rearrangement joins TRBV7-9 to TRBJ2-3, with D unresolved. Germline V CDR1 and CDR2: SEHNR, FQNEAQ (reference sequence). The CDR3 extends over 10 amino acids. Written as DNA, the CDR3 is TGTGCAATCAGCACAGATACGCAGTATTTT. Encoded protein: CAISTDTQYF.

The chain is built from TRBV28 and TRBJ2-5, with no clear D. The length of the CDR3 is 11 residues. Germline V gene sequence: CDR1 MDHEN, CDR2 SYDVKM. V gave up 4 bases and J gave up 8 bases, with 8 bases separating them. The CDR3 spells CASSSLPTQYF. CDR3 DNA sequence: TGTGCCAGCAGTTCACTTCCTACCCAGTACTTC.

The rearrangement joins TRBV4-1 to TRBJ2-7, with 9 bases matching TRBD1. CDR1 and CDR2 (germline): MGHRA, YSYEKL. CDR3 size: 13 residues. The V and J ends lost 4 bases and 6 bases, in that order; junction bases with no gene match: 4. CDR3 sequence reads: CASSLGQGGEQYF. DNA for the CDR3: TGCGCCAGCAGCCTGGGACAGGGTGGCGAGCAGTACTTC.

The chain couples TRBV27 to TRBJ2-7, with 11 bases aligning to TRBD2. Germline V gives CDR1 MNHEY, CDR2 SMNVEV (reference sequence). The CDR3 length is 17 residues. After removal of 4 bases from V and 5 bases from J, the junction contained 13 bases not matched to a gene. The CDR3 spells CASSSPRLAGFTNEQYF. DNA for the CDR3: TGTGCCAGCAGTTCACCTCGACTAGCGGGATTCACAAACGAGCAGTACTTC.

The rearrangement links TRBV28 to TRBJ2-2, with D maybe TRBD2 (5 bases). The germline V and J ends were trimmed by 10 bases and 0 bases, with 15 bases remaining between them. Germline values: CDR1 MDHEN, CDR2 SYDVKM. The CDR3 is 15 amino acids. CDR3 DNA sequence: TGTGCCATACCCAAGGGCGGGCCGAACACCGGGGAGCTGTTTTTT. This gives the protein CAIPKGGPNTGELFF.

This chain joins TRBV6-6 and TRBJ2-2, with 7 bases matching TRBD2. Germline loops: CDR1 MNHNY, CDR2 SVGAGI (reference sequence). V gave up 6 bases and J gave up 1 base; unmatched junction bases: 8. The CDR3 runs 16 residues. This CDR3 is CASSPLRGVNTGELFF. The CDR3 coding sequence is TGTGCCAGCAGCCCCCTACGGGGGGTGAACACCGGGGAGCTGTTTTTT.

V gene TRBV5-4 combines with J gene TRBJ2-7, with D unresolved. The germline V gene encodes CDR1 SGHNT and CDR2 YYREEE (reference sequence). The CDR3 spans 16 residues. Trimming took 4 bases from V and 13 from J, leaving 30 bases between them. This CDR3 is CASSPKLVETARSKYF. The CDR3 nucleotides are TGTGCCAGCAGCCCCAAGCTTGTAGAAACGGCCAGATCGAAATACTTC.

The rearrangement uses TRBV4-2 and TRBJ1-1; tentatively, D is TRBD1 (6 bases). Germline lookup yields CDR1 LGHNA and CDR2 YNFKEQ. V was pared by 2 bases and J by 4 bases, with 17 bases between. CDR3 length equals 16 residues. CDR3 nucleotide sequence: TGTGCCAGCAGCCAACATTTAGGGGGGCTCGGCACTGAAGCTTTCTTT. Translating gives CASSQHLGGLGTEAFF.

The J gene is TRBJ2-5, the V gene TRBV6-5; perhaps TRBD1 as D (7 bases). V was pared by 4 bases and J by 1 base, with 13 bases between. CDR3 length: 15 amino acids. Looked up from germline, CDR1 is MNHEY and CDR2 is SVGAGI. The CDR3 DNA follows: TGTGCCAGCAGTTTCAGGGGGGTCCCCCAAGAGACCCAGTACTTC. Residues: CASSFRGVPQETQYF.

Of note for this clone: The sample contains more than one DNA sequence encoding this CDR3. This chain uses TRBV18 with TRBJ2-5; unclear D gene. CDR1 is KGHSH, CDR2 LQKENI, per germline. V was cut by 3 bases and J by 4 bases, with 9 bases left in between. The CDR3 is made up of 13 amino acids. The CDR3 loop reads CASSPSSRETQYF. The CDR3, as DNA: TGTGCCAGCTCACCCTCTTCGAGAGAGACCCAGTACTTC. Drawing the rest from reference TRBV18 and TRBJ2-5, the complete variable domain is NAGVMQNPRHLVRRRGQEARLRCSPMKGHSHVYWYRQLPEEGLKFMVYLQKENIIDESGMPKERFSAEFPKEGPSILRIQQVVRGDSAAYFCASSPSSRETQYFGPGTRLLVL.

The chain joins TRBV28 to TRBJ2-7; D gene unclear. There are 12 residues in the CDR3. V lost 2 bases to trimming and J lost 7 bases, with 9 bases between them. Germline CDR1 is MDHEN and CDR2 is SYDVKM. CDR3 DNA sequence: TGTGCCAGCAGTTTAACTCGGGCTGAGCAGTACTTC. Protein product: CASSLTRAEQYF.

The V and J genes are TRBV2 and TRBJ1-1; maybe TRBD1 (5 bases). Trimming took 8 bases from V and 1 from J, leaving 14 bases between them. CDR3 length: 14 amino acids. The germline CDR1 and CDR2 sequences are SNHLY and FYNNEI. The CDR3 DNA reads as TGTGCCAGCCCGGGCAGCCAGGGGAACACTGAAGCTTTCTTT. It specifies CASPGSQGNTEAFF.

The chain employs TRBV4-2 and TRBJ2-7, with TRBD2 matching 13 bases. In germline, CDR1 is LGHNA, CDR2 YNFKEQ. J lost 2 bases, V lost 4 bases, and 2 bases had no gene match. There are 15 residues in the CDR3. CDR3 sequence reads: CASSLGTSGAYEQYF. In DNA, the CDR3 is TGTGCCAGCAGCCTCGGGACTAGCGGGGCCTACGAGCAGTACTTC.

The chain has TRBV5-1 and TRBJ2-1; no definite D call. CDR1 is SGHRS, CDR2 YFSETQ, per germline. The CDR3 is 14 residues long. Trimming cost V 4 bases and J 0 bases, with 8 bases left between them. CDR3 residues: CASSPLGSYNEQFF. DNA for the CDR3: TGCGCCAGCAGCCCCTTGGGCTCCTACAATGAGCAGTTCTTC.

The rearrangement links TRBV2 to TRBJ2-1, with 8 positions matching TRBD2. Looked up from germline, CDR1 is SNHLY and CDR2 is FYNNEI. The V gene end was trimmed by 3 bases and the J gene end by 7 bases; junction bases not matched to a gene: 17. CDR3 length: 18 amino acids. CDR3: CASSDPPAGATLGNEQFF. CDR3 bases: TGTGCCAGCAGTGATCCCCCAGCGGGAGCGACCCTAGGGAATGAGCAGTTCTTC.

V and J are TRBV11-2 and TRBJ2-1, with 7 bases matching TRBD1. The V segment lost 5 bases and the J segment 3 bases; nucleotides outside the gene matches: 4. The CDR3 has 14 amino acids. Germline V lookup: CDR1 SGHAT, CDR2 FQNNGV. CDR3 amino acids: CASSARQGYNEQFF. The CDR3 bases are TGTGCCAGCAGCGCCCGACAGGGCTACAATGAGCAGTTCTTC. The full variable domain, completed using reference TRBV11-2 and TRBJ2-1, is EAGVAQSPRYKIIEKRQSVAFWCNPISGHATLYWYQQILGQGPKLLIQFQNNGVVDDSQLPKDRFSAERLKGVDSTLKIQPAKLEDSAVYLCASSARQGYNEQFFGPGTRLTVL.

This chain joins TRBV6-6 and TRBJ1-4; TRBD1 agrees at 7 bases. V lost 9 bases, J lost 2 bases, and 9 bases stayed unmatched. The CDR3 has 15 residues. CDR1 MNHNY and CDR2 SVGAGI come from the germline V gene (reference sequence). CDR3 sequence: CASKNTGATNEKLFF. The CDR3 DNA sequence: TGTGCCAGTAAGAATACAGGGGCTACTAATGAAAAACTGTTTTTT.

This chain joins TRBV7-8 and TRBJ2-5; TRBD1 or TRBD2 may be the D gene (5 bases each). V was trimmed by 2 bases and J by 6 bases, leaving 19 bases between them. Germline CDR1 reads SGHVS; CDR2 reads FQNEAQ. The CDR3 extends over 16 amino acids. Here the CDR3 DNA reads TGTGCCAGCAGCTTACCCCGGGGAGTGGGGGAAAAGACCCAGTACTTC. As protein: CASSLPRGVGEKTQYF.

In nucleotides, the CDR3 is TGTGCCAGCAGTCTTACAGGGGGATCCTACGAGCAGTACTTC. It encodes CASSLTGGSYEQYF. The V and J genes are TRBV6-1 and TRBJ2-7; TRBD1 aligns across 8 bases. The CDR3 sequence is 14 residues long. V shed 5 bases and J 1 base; nucleotides not matched to a gene: 4. Looked up from germline, CDR1 is MNHNS and CDR2 is SASEGT.

In regard to this clone: The same CDR3 arises from other DNA sequences in this sample as well. V is TRBV9 and J is TRBJ1-3; D ambiguous. The CDR3 length is 14 residues. Between the trimmed V and J ends, which lost 0 bases and 4 bases, there was a span of 8 bases. The germline gives CDR1 SGDLS, CDR2 YYNGEE. The CDR3 DNA follows: TGTGCCAGCAGCGTAGATGGAGGCGGAAACACCATATATTTT. This translates into CASSVDGGGNTIYF.

The CDR3 loop is CASSVFGEAYEQYF. CDR3 sequence (DNA): TGTGCCAGCAGTGTCTTTGGGGAGGCCTACGAGCAGTACTTC. The chain combines TRBV28 with TRBJ2-7, with D perhaps matching TRBD2 (6 bases). Trimming pared 5 bases from V and 2 bases from J, leaving 13 bases between. Germline V lookup: CDR1 MDHEN, CDR2 SYDVKM. The CDR3 runs 14 residues.

The chain couples TRBV4-2 to TRBJ1-4, with 8 nucleotides matching TRBD1. The CDR3 sequence is 16 residues long. V gave up 3 bases and J gave up 8 bases; unmatched junction bases: 11. Germline V gene lookup returns CDR1 LGHNA and CDR2 YNFKEQ. The CDR3 region is CASSQPVDRAWEKLFF. CDR3 coding DNA: TGTGCCAGCAGCCAGCCGGTGGACAGGGCTTGGGAAAAACTGTTTTTT.

The rearrangement uses TRBV27 and TRBJ2-1; no reliable D call. Trimming took 5 bases from V and 1 from J, leaving 12 bases between them. This CDR3 is built from 15 residues. CDR1 and CDR2 from the germline V gene are MNHEY and SMNVEV (reference sequence). CDR3 DNA: TGTGCCAGCAGTCTAGGGTCGAAGTCCTACAATGAGCAGTTCTTC. Translating it yields CASSLGSKSYNEQFF.

The CDR3 nucleotides read TGTGCCAGCAGTCCCCGACAGTCCCGGAACACTGAAGCTTTCTTT. Protein product: CASSPRQSRNTEAFF. The chain is built from TRBV28 and TRBJ1-1; tentatively, D is TRBD1 (5 bases). The germline gives CDR1 MDHEN, CDR2 SYDVKM. The CDR3 has 15 residues. Trimming removed 5 bases from V and 1 base from J, with 14 bases in between.